This T cell receptor (beta chain) was recovered during a study of cytomegalovirus exposure and HLA in healthy donors. As for this clone: Its specificity is not known.

Study outcomes and limitations: Available immune exposure information was restricted to CMV serostatus only. In a later analysis, donors in an Asian-associated ancestry cluster reportedly had fewer N-insertions in productive TCRs than the cohort mean.

Germline V lookup: CDR1 SGHVS, CDR2 FQNEAQ. There are 15 residues in the CDR3. V was clipped by 4 bases and J by 1 base, with 13 bases between them. The primer mix had 60 Vbeta and 13 Jbeta primers. Clones were sequenced by immunoSEQ multiplex PCR, and TCRdb holds only the in-frame ones, with some missing. The sample lists 130,000 to 150,000 clones, around four fifths occurring once. The V gene is TRBV7-8, the J gene TRBJ2-5, with D maybe TRBD1 (6 bases). The sequenced sample consisted of PBMCs. This sequence was found in a woman between 55 and 75 years old in good health and CMV-seropositive. The CDR3 is CASSSQGFPQETQYF. As DNA, the CDR3 is TGTGCCAGCAGCTCCCAGGGGTTCCCCCAAGAGACCCAGTACTTC.